This T cell receptor (beta chain) was retrieved from a study of brain T cells in children with intractable seizures. Overall study findings and caveats: Only CDR3 sequence similarity suggested viral specificity, without known HCMV serostatus. Absence of clones before surgery may stem from lower sequencing depth.

Surgery cases with the highest brain T cell transcript signatures were chosen for sequencing. Pre-surgery treatment included at least one anti-epileptic drug. Profiling relied on immunoSEQ multiplex PCR, and the TCRdb table lists in-frame clones only, not all of them. The sample yields 110,000 or so clones, 90% to 95% seen once. Concerning this clone: Its cognate antigen is unknown.

The sample here was peripheral blood, taken at surgery. The TCR was taken from a boy under three years old with hemimegalencephaly and intractable seizures.

Written as DNA, the CDR3 is TGTGCCAGTAGTAGGCCGGGGGTCTCCTACGAGCAGTACTTC. This translates into CASSRPGVSYEQYF. The rearrangement joins TRBV19 to TRBJ2-7; tentative D call: TRBD2 (6 bases). Germline CDR1 reads LNHDA; CDR2 reads SQIVND (reference sequence). V was clipped by 4 bases and J by 0 bases, with 10 bases between them. The CDR3 has 14 amino acids.